The T cell receptor beta chain under discussion was sequenced for a study of T-cell reconstitution after alpha-beta-depleted transplantation in children. Whole-study findings and limits: Newly generated T cells supplied most T-cell counts and diversity one year post-transplant. The origin of alpha-beta T cells about two months after transplant was reportedly several hundred expanded graft clones. Where some patients showed high TCRbeta diversity at day 60, it came from recipient T cells and thymic progenitors that had survived.

Between the trimmed V and J ends, which lost 3 bases and 2 bases, there was a span of 19 bases. Germline-derived CDR1 and CDR2 are DFQATT and SNEGSKA (reference sequence). The CDR3 spans 16 residues. The TCRbeta library incorporated unique molecular identifiers. From the PCR reads, TCRdb called clonotypes with MiXCR, one entry per CDR3 protein. Altogether hundreds of thousands of distinct CDR3 sequences are present, roughly 10% being singletons, with the ten largest covering 23%. At least ten counts were recorded for this clonotype. Its antigen is not identified. The chain joins TRBV20-1 to TRBJ2-5; D unresolved. Sequenced here: peripheral blood, sampled 180 days after TCRalphabeta/CD19-depleted stem cell transplant. The sequence derives from a male patient aged 2-9 years who had a stem cell transplant for chronic granulomatous disease, so the T cells may come from the graft donor. The CDR3 coding sequence is TGCAGTGCTAGGGCCCCGTCTGAAACTTTACAAGAGACCCAGTACTTC. It is translated as CSARAPSETLQETQYF.